This passage covers 22 T cell receptor beta chains from one sample sequenced in a study of identical twins. TCRdb reprocessed the 5' RACE reads via MiXCR and lists one record per CDR3 protein. The repertoire holds around 490,000 distinct CDR3 sequences, with 15% as singletons. In addition, the sample was reused for a study of yellow fever vaccine responses in identical twins.

Sequencing input: CD4+ T cells sorted from blood. These receptors were taken from a woman aged 18 to 35 in good health.

There are a few counts of this clonotype. The chain has TRBV10-3 and TRBJ1-1; D is unresolved. The ends were cut back, 0 bases at V and 4 bases at J, with 9 bases in the middle. Per the germline V gene, CDR1 is ENHRY and CDR2 is SYGVKD. The CDR3 contains 14 residues. The CDR3 DNA reads as TGTGCCATCAGTGAGTCCCTAGGTGTCACTGAAGCTTTCTTT. Translated, it gives CAISESLGVTEAFF.

The chain uses TRBV29-1 and TRBJ1-1; no reliable D call. The CDR3 sequence is 11 residues long. Per the germline V gene, CDR1 is SQVTM and CDR2 is ANQGSEA. The ends were cut back, 8 bases at V and 1 base at J, with 8 bases in the middle. This CDR3 is CSSVENTEAFF. For the CDR3, the DNA is TGCAGCTCCGTGGAGAACACTGAAGCTTTCTTT.

A few counts support this clonotype. The chain recombines TRBV20-1 with TRBJ1-4; D is ambiguous. The V gene lost 0 bases and the J gene lost 0 bases, with 11 bases spanning the gap. This CDR3 contains 16 residues. The germline CDR1 and CDR2 sequences are DFQATT and SNEGSKA (reference sequence). CDR3 region: CSARDPARPTNEKLFF. Here the CDR3 DNA reads TGCAGTGCTAGAGATCCGGCAAGGCCAACTAATGAAAAACTGTTTTTT.

This clonotype came up a few times. The V gene is TRBV6-7, the J gene TRBJ2-3; no clear D gene. TRBV6-7 is treated as an ORF (open reading frame) with a function not yet certain. CDR3 length: 18 residues. Trimming shortened V by 2 bases and J by 0 bases, and 18 bases separated the two germline ends. This CDR3 is CASSYPRIGKTSTDTQYF. In DNA form, the CDR3 reads TGTGCCAGCAGTTACCCTCGAATAGGAAAGACTAGCACAGATACGCAGTATTTT.

This clonotype has at least ten counts. The gene calls are TRBV29-1 and TRBJ1-2; TRBD1 might be the D (6 bases). The CDR3 runs to 12 residues. V was trimmed by 2 bases and J by 7 bases, leaving 11 bases between them. Germline CDR1 SQVTM, CDR2 ANQGSEA. The CDR3 sequence is CSVEQGFGGYTF. DNA of the CDR3: TGCAGCGTTGAACAGGGGTTTGGTGGCTACACCTTC.

V gene TRBV29-1 combines with J gene TRBJ1-5; tentative D call: TRBD1 (5 bases). The V gene's germline CDR1 is SQVTM and CDR2 ANQGSEA. The V end lost 7 bases, the J end lost 7 bases, and 17 bases lay between the germline ends. The CDR3 has 13 residues. CDR3 amino acids: CSAIIISGQPQHF. DNA of the CDR3: TGCAGCGCCATCATCATCTCAGGGCAGCCCCAGCATTTT.

The V call is TRBV6-5, the J call TRBJ1-2; D unresolved. Looked up from germline, CDR1 is MNHEY and CDR2 is SVGAGI. V was pared by 5 bases and J by 8 bases, with 12 bases between. CDR3 length: 12 amino acids. This chain's CDR3 is CASSKKGLGYTF. CDR3 nucleotides: TGTGCCAGCAGTAAAAAGGGCTTGGGCTACACCTTC.

This chain uses TRBV11-2 with TRBJ2-4; 7 bases line up with TRBD2. V lost 4 bases and J lost 7; bases outside the gene matches: 13. The length of the CDR3 is 16 residues. Germline-derived CDR1 and CDR2 are SGHAT and FQNNGV. The CDR3 is CASSSHPGTGGNIQYF. In DNA, the CDR3 is TGTGCCAGCAGCTCCCACCCGGGGACCGGGGGGAACATTCAGTACTTC.

The chain carries TRBV4-1 and TRBJ1-4; 7 nucleotides match TRBD1. The germline CDR1 and CDR2 sequences are MGHRA and YSYEKL. This CDR3 has 16 amino acids. J was trimmed by 11 bases and V by 4 bases; bases with no gene match: 16. The CDR3 reads CASSRPFGQGDEKLFF. The CDR3 bases are TGCGCCAGCAGCCGACCCTTCGGGCAGGGGGACGAGAAACTGTTTTTT.

The CDR3 DNA reads TGCGCCAGCAGCCCGGGACAGCGGGTCACCTACGAGCAGTACTTC. Its translation: CASSPGQRVTYEQYF. The rearrangement uses TRBV5-1 and TRBJ2-7; weak D call: TRBD1 (7 bases). Per the germline V gene, CDR1 is SGHRS and CDR2 is YFSETQ. The CDR3 totals 15 residues. Trimming cost V 4 bases and J 2 bases, with 16 bases left between them. The variable domain in full, with the rest retrieved from reference TRBV5-1 and TRBJ2-7, is KAGVTQTPRYLIKTRGQQVTLSCSPISGHRSVSWYQQTPGQGLQFLFEYFSETQRNKGNFPGRFSGRQFSNSRSEMNVSTLELGDSALYLCASSPGQRVTYEQYFGPGTRLTVT.

V usage is TRBV6-2 or TRBV6-3 and J usage is TRBJ2-1, with TRBD2 as a possible D gene (6 bases). The V end lost 6 bases, the J end lost 2 bases, and 14 bases lay between the germline ends. This CDR3 comprises 15 residues. CDR1 and CDR2 from the germline V gene are MNHEY and SVGEGT. The CDR3 reads CASRPLATAYNEQFF. The DNA of the CDR3 is TGTGCCAGCAGACCCCTAGCGACTGCCTACAATGAGCAGTTCTTC.

This clonotype was detected only a few times. The rearrangement links TRBV12-3 or TRBV12-4 to TRBJ2-1, with 7 bases lining up with TRBD1. The CDR3 contains 16 residues. After removal of 1 base from V and 0 bases from J, the junction contained 3 bases not matched to a gene. CDR3 loop: CASSLVRTGSYNEQFF. The CDR3 DNA is TGTGCCAGCAGTTTAGTGAGGACAGGCTCCTACAATGAGCAGTTCTTC.

The genes are TRBV24-1 and TRBJ2-1, with TRBD1 matching 8 bases. CDR1 KGHDR and CDR2 SFDVKD come from the germline V gene. The CDR3 spans 15 residues. J was trimmed by 4 bases and V by 4 bases; bases with no gene match: 5. The CDR3 spells CATSDTWTGYNEQFF. CDR3 bases: TGTGCCACCAGTGACACTTGGACAGGGTACAATGAGCAGTTCTTC.

Written as DNA, the CDR3 is TGCGCCAGCAGCCCCGGGGGCAGCGATTCGGATACCCAGTACTTC. Amino acids: CASSPGGSDSDTQYF. V usage is TRBV5-1 and J usage is TRBJ2-5; D possibly matches TRBD1 or TRBD2 (6 bases each). V lost 4 bases and J lost 8, with 21 bases in between. Germline V gene data show CDR1 as SGHRS and CDR2 as YFSETQ. This CDR3 has 15 residues.

This clonotype appeared a few times. This rearrangement joins TRBV3-1 to TRBJ1-1, with 9 bases lining up with TRBD1. J gave up 1 base and V 4 bases, and 4 bases lay outside the gene matches. The CDR3 extends over 15 amino acids. The germline V gene encodes CDR1 LGHDT and CDR2 YNNKEL (reference sequence). In DNA form, the CDR3 reads TGTGCCAGCAGCCTAGCGGGACAGGGGAACACTGAAGCTTTCTTT. Amino acids: CASSLAGQGNTEAFF.

V is TRBV20-1 and J is TRBJ2-7; D is undetermined. V was shortened by 3 bases and J by 2 bases, with 8 bases between the two germline ends. The length of the CDR3 is 12 residues. Germline loops: CDR1 DFQATT, CDR2 SNEGSKA (reference sequence). CDR3 protein: CSASPDPYEQYV. The CDR3 DNA is TGCAGTGCTAGTCCCGACCCCTACGAGCAGTACGTC.

Ten or more counts support this clonotype. The chain recombines TRBV5-1 with TRBJ2-5; 8 nucleotides line up with TRBD1. The CDR3 has 13 residues. Germline V gives CDR1 SGHRS, CDR2 YFSETQ. After removal of 2 bases from V and 4 bases from J, the junction contained 1 base not matched to a gene. In nucleotides, the CDR3 is TGCGCCAGCAGCTTCGACAGGGGAGAGACCCAGTACTTC. It encodes CASSFDRGETQYF.

The rearrangement uses TRBV5-6 and TRBJ2-2; TRBD1 matches at 7 bases. Per germline, CDR1 SGHDT and CDR2 YYEEEE. After removal of 4 bases from V and 5 bases from J, the junction contained 5 bases not matched to a gene. The CDR3 contains 14 residues. The CDR3 loop is CASSPGQLTGELFF. Here the CDR3 DNA reads TGTGCCAGCAGCCCGGGACAGCTAACCGGGGAGCTGTTTTTT.

This clonotype was seen more than once but under ten times. CDR3 protein: CASSLVAGTDKMDSPLHF. CDR3 coding DNA: TGTGCCAGCAGCTTAGTAGCCGGGACAGACAAGATGGATTCACCCCTCCACTTT. The chain employs TRBV11-1 and TRBJ1-6; 7 positions agree with TRBD1. V was clipped by 1 base and J by 8 bases; unmatched bases: 14. This CDR3 region has 18 residues. Germline V gene lookup returns CDR1 SGHAT and CDR2 FQDESV (reference sequence).

The V and J genes are TRBV3-1 and TRBJ2-1; the match to TRBD1 covers 7 bases. Losses at the gene ends were 0 bases for V and 3 bases for J; bases not matched to a gene: 8. The CDR3 loop spans 17 amino acids. Germline assignment: CDR1 LGHDT and CDR2 YNNKEL (reference sequence). CDR3 sequence: CASSQDLQGVNYNEQFF. Here the CDR3 DNA reads TGTGCCAGCAGCCAAGATCTCCAGGGGGTTAACTACAATGAGCAGTTCTTC.

The V gene is TRBV7-9, the J gene TRBJ1-6; D uncertain. Trimming took 5 bases from V and 9 from J, leaving 11 bases between them. Germline loops: CDR1 SEHNR, CDR2 FQNEAQ (reference sequence). This CDR3 is 13 amino acids long. CDR3 sequence reads: CASSLKEFSPLHF. The CDR3 DNA is TGTGCCAGCAGCCTTAAAGAGTTTTCACCCCTCCACTTT.

The sample holds a few counts of this clonotype. The chain carries TRBV12-3 or TRBV12-4 and TRBJ2-7; TRBD2 matches at 7 bases. There are 14 residues in the CDR3. Trimming cost V 3 bases and J 3 bases; bases outside gene matches: 5. In DNA, the CDR3 is TGTGCCAGCAGTTTTCGGGGAGGGAACTACGAGCAGTACTTC. Encoded protein: CASSFRGGNYEQYF.